Listed below are T cell receptor beta chains from one sample, sequenced in a study of cytomegalovirus exposure and HLA in healthy donors. Clones were read by immunoSEQ multiplex PCR, and TCRdb kept only the in-frame ones, dropping some. This sample has around 150,000 clones, with roughly 8.8% found just once. The sample taken for sequencing was PBMCs. Source of these receptors: a woman in her thirties or forties in good health and CMV-seropositive. CDR3s include the opening cysteine and the closing phenylalanine or tryptophan.

v_call	j_call	cdr3_aa
TRBV7-2	TRBJ1-5	CASSWTGGEGQPQHF
TRBV19	TRBJ1-6	CASSIGRGLNSPLHF
TRBV9	TRBJ2-2	CASSVERGVGTGELFF
TRBV2	TRBJ2-7	CASSVSTGAEQYF
TRBV29-1	TRBJ2-1	CSVFGTSLGEQFF
TRBV2	TRBJ2-3	CASSGGGTDTQYF
TRBV29-1	TRBJ2-2	CSVRGGGALTGELFF
TRBV11-3	TRBJ2-5	CASSLFPGVEETQYF
TRBV4-1	TRBJ1-5	CASSQDWGQGRANQPQHF
TRBV5-6	TRBJ2-7	CASSADRPPYEQYF
TRBV27	TRBJ1-6	CASSPRQGQGHPIIHF
TRBV6-1	TRBJ1-2	CASSDVGAQNYGYTF
TRBV6-6	TRBJ1-6	CASSYKGQGDSPLHF
TRBV27	TRBJ1-1	CASYSRERNTEAFF
TRBV2	TRBJ2-3	CASSEETNTQYF
TRBV5-4	TRBJ2-1	CASSLGAGGTYNEQFF
TRBV10-3	TRBJ2-3	CAIRVSGESTDTQYF
TRBV2	TRBJ2-3	CASRADRGRSDTQYF
TRBV5-1	TRBJ1-1	CASSLAPGRATTEAFF
TRBV6-1	TRBJ2-3	CASSEAVLAGGAQYF
TRBV2	TRBJ1-1	CASRRLNTEAFF
TRBV5-4	TRBJ2-5	CASSGSQETQYF
TRBV4-3	TRBJ1-4	CASSQDTGSNEKLFF
TRBV5-1	TRBJ2-1	CASSPSGAGVKYNEQFF
TRBV13	TRBJ2-1	CASSLGLAGGEQFF
TRBV4-3	TRBJ2-3	CASSQDPFVAGPITDTQYF
TRBV5-1	TRBJ1-2	CASSLEGEGYGYTF
TRBV2	TRBJ1-1	CASNGGGWGTEAFF
TRBV13	TRBJ2-5	CASSWGGGGKETQYF
TRBV6-1	TRBJ2-7	CASSVVSAPTYEQYF
TRBV2	TRBJ2-3	CASRARDTQYF
TRBV9	TRBJ2-7	CASSVAWGQPYEQYF
TRBV29-1	TRBJ2-7	CSVEYVRGREQYF
TRBV29-1	TRBJ1-1	CSGTGRENTEAFF
TRBV6-5	TRBJ2-6	CASTPTGSGANVLTF
TRBV6-6	TRBJ1-6	CASSYQGRNSPLHF
TRBV2	TRBJ1-1	CASSVYGGNTEAFF
TRBV5-8	TRBJ2-7	CASSLQQGYEQYF
TRBV2	TRBJ2-2	CASTPTAPNTGELFF
TRBV5-1	TRBJ1-4	CASSLGTGWEKLFF
TRBV9	TRBJ2-2	CASSVGREKTGELFF
TRBV19	TRBJ2-3	CASSAGWVTDTQYF
TRBV11-3	TRBJ2-1	CASSASGGHNEQFF
TRBV11-1	TRBJ1-1	CASSLTGGTEAFF
TRBV7-2	TRBJ2-5	CASSLEARQPRETQYF
TRBV5-8	TRBJ2-2	CASSPGLAGGRGGELFF
TRBV7-2	TRBJ2-1	CASSSGGGAYNEQFF
TRBV18	TRBJ1-1	CASSPPEDTEAFF
TRBV11-2	TRBJ1-1	CASSLHPPPVNTEAFF
TRBV5-8	TRBJ1-4	CASSAGDRGIKGGKLFF
TRBV15	TRBJ1-5	CATSRLLGQPQHF
TRBV7-5	TRBJ1-5	CVRSLGIAGPYQPQHF
TRBV7-9	TRBJ2-3	CASSPRQVTDTQYF
TRBV28	TRBJ1-3	CASSSTTGGEDTIYF
TRBV19	TRBJ1-5	CASSRGVSPNQPQHF